The present TCR beta chain was sequenced within a study of shared clonotypes between healthy human individuals. Profiled with immunoSEQ multiplex PCR; TCRdb holds only in-frame clones, not every one. The sample yields around 1.4 million clones, 98% seen once. This clone appeared once. This CDR3 has 10 residues. The germline V gene encodes CDR1 MDHEN and CDR2 SYDVKM. With 10 bases removed from V and 6 bases from J, the gap between germline ends came to 9 bases. Sequenced: naive CD4+ T cells sorted from blood. Subset specified: CD45RA+ positively selected. The V call is TRBV28, the J call TRBJ1-2; possible D gene TRBD1, 6 bases. The receptor was derived from a man aged 25-45 years in good health. This chain's CDR3 is CATQGNGYTF. The CDR3 nucleotides read TGTGCCACACAGGGCAATGGCTACACCTTC.